The TCR beta chain under discussion was sequenced for a study of shared clonotypes between healthy human individuals. Study results and caveats: Across a few donors, naive CD4 shared around 5.1%, naive CD8 under 4%, memory CD4 about 2.4%, memory CD8 0.4% to 0.5%.

From germline, CDR1 is SEHNR and CDR2 FQNEAQ (reference sequence). The CDR3 loop spans 16 amino acids. The ends lost 4 bases at V and 4 bases at J; junction bases unmatched: 9. Approximately 200 ng DNA, 30,000 or so T cell genomes, went into each sorted-subset replicate PCR. This table comes from immunoSEQ multiplex PCR, and its TCRdb copy is limited to in-frame clones, with some not included. The data hold approximately 1.9 million clones, with just over 90% observed a single time. As concerns this clone: The antigen remains undetermined.

Naive CD8 populations comprised CD45RO-negative cells positively selected for CCR7, excluding terminally differentiated effector memory CD45RA+ cells. Every donor was a Caucasian adult from Nashville, Tennessee. The chain uses TRBV7-9 and TRBJ2-2; 7 bases agree with TRBD1. The receptor was isolated from a man aged 18 to 29 in good health. Some clones in this sample may be carry-over from other donors' samples. The sample was naive CD8+ T cells from PBMCs. CDR3 sequence: CASSWGGYRGTGELFF. The CDR3 bases are TGTGCCAGCAGCTGGGGTGGCTACAGGGGCACCGGGGAGCTGTTTTTT.